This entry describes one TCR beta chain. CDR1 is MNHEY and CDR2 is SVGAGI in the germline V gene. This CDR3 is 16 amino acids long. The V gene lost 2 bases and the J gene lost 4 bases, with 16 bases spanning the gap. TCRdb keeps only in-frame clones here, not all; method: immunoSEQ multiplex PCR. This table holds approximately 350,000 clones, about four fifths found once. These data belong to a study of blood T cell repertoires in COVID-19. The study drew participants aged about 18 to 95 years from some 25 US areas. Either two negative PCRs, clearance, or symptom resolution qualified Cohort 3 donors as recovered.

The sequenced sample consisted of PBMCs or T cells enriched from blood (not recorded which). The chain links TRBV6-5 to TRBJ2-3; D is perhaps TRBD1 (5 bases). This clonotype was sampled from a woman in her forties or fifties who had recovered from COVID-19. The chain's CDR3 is CASSYHQQVLADTQYF. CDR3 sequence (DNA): TGTGCCAGCAGTTACCACCAACAGGTTCTCGCAGATACGCAGTATTTT.